This is a list of T cell receptor beta chains from one sample in a study of T cell repertoires in cytomegalovirus infection. TCRdb passed the reads through MiXCR, listing each CDR3 protein once. In the table there are roughly 200,000 distinct CDR3 sequences, about a tenth of which are singletons. Material for sequencing was PBMCs. The origin of the receptors is a human donor in good health (CMV status not recorded). Some clones in this sample may be carry-over from other donors' samples. Both conserved end residues are part of each CDR3. Fields, in order: V gene, CDR3 length, D gene, clone size, J gene, CDR3 DNA, CDR3 protein. D genes are given only for firm matches. Only part of the rows carry a size: once, few, many, or a class if the clone is expanded.

v_gene: TRBV19; len: 14; d_gene: TRBD1; abundance: many; j_gene: TRBJ1-2; CDR3nt: TGTGCCAGTAGTCTCCGGACAGGTATCTTTGGCTACACCTTC; CDR3aa: CASSLRTGIFGYTF
v_gene: TRBV5-6; len: 15; d_gene: TRBD2; abundance: few; j_gene: TRBJ2-3; CDR3nt: TGTGCCAGCAGCTTTAGCGGGGGCCTCACAGATACGCAGTATTTT; CDR3aa: CASSFSGGLTDTQYF
v_gene: TRBV19; len: 16; d_gene: TRBD2; abundance: many; j_gene: TRBJ2-7; CDR3nt: TGTGCCAGTAGTATGGGGTCCGGGACTATCCTTTCCGAGCAGTACTTC; CDR3aa: CASSMGSGTILSEQYF
v_gene: TRBV6-6; len: 15; d_gene: TRBD1; abundance: few; j_gene: TRBJ1-3; CDR3nt: TGTGCCAGCAACCTCGGGACAGGGATAAGAAACACCATATATTTT; CDR3aa: CASNLGTGIRNTIYF
v_gene: TRBV28; len: 15; d_gene: TRBD2; abundance: few; j_gene: TRBJ2-1; CDR3nt: TGTGCCAGCGATAGTCCGGGACTAGCGGATGGCGAGCAGTTCTTC; CDR3aa: CASDSPGLADGEQFF
v_gene: TRBV19; len: 15; d_gene: TRBD1; abundance: many; j_gene: TRBJ1-1; CDR3nt: TGTGCCAGTAGGCCCGGACAGGGGACGAACACTGAAGCTTTCTTT; CDR3aa: CASRPGQGTNTEAFF
v_gene: TRBV5-5; len: 18; d_gene: TRBD2; abundance: few; j_gene: TRBJ2-3; CDR3nt: TGTGCCAGCAGCTTGCCGGGGACTAGCGGGAGTAAAGAAGATACGCAGTATTTT; CDR3aa: CASSLPGTSGSKEDTQYF
v_gene: TRBV7-9; len: 16; d_gene: NA; abundance: many; j_gene: TRBJ2-5; CDR3nt: TGTGCCAGCAGCTCATATGGACAAATGTACCAAGAGACCCAGTACTTC; CDR3aa: CASSSYGQMYQETQYF
v_gene: TRBV6-4; len: 14; d_gene: TRBD2; abundance: NA; j_gene: TRBJ2-3; CDR3nt: TGTGCCAGCGCGCTAGCGGGAGATGGAGATACGCAGTATTTT; CDR3aa: CASALAGDGDTQYF
v_gene: TRBV20-1; len: 16; d_gene: NA; abundance: few; j_gene: TRBJ1-1; CDR3nt: TGCAGTGCTAGAGGGCCGACAGGCATAGGGGACACTGAAGCTTTCTTT; CDR3aa: CSARGPTGIGDTEAFF
v_gene: TRBV7-9; len: 12; d_gene: NA; abundance: many; j_gene: TRBJ2-2; CDR3nt: TGTGCCAGCAGCCCAGGGAGGTTGGAGCTGTTTTTT; CDR3aa: CASSPGRLELFF
v_gene: TRBV7-9; len: 14; d_gene: TRBD1; abundance: many; j_gene: TRBJ1-2; CDR3nt: TGTGCCAGCAGCAAACCGACAGGGGGCGATGGCTACACCTTC; CDR3aa: CASSKPTGGDGYTF
v_gene: TRBV4-2; len: 17; d_gene: NA; abundance: many; j_gene: TRBJ1-2; CDR3nt: TGTGCCAGCAGCCAAGAAGTAGGTGGTCAGGCCCAGTATGGCTACACCTTC; CDR3aa: CASSQEVGGQAQYGYTF
v_gene: TRBV12-3/TRBV12-4; len: 12; d_gene: NA; abundance: few; j_gene: TRBJ2-3; CDR3nt: TGTGCCAGCAGTTTTAGTCGGCAGGTTCAGTATTTT; CDR3aa: CASSFSRQVQYF
v_gene: TRBV11-1; len: 15; d_gene: NA; abundance: NA; j_gene: TRBJ2-5; CDR3nt: TGTGCCAGCAGCCCGCTGGGACCGACGGGCGAGACCCAGTACTTC; CDR3aa: CASSPLGPTGETQYF
v_gene: TRBV10-3; len: 13; d_gene: NA; abundance: many; j_gene: TRBJ1-1; CDR3nt: TGTGCCATCAGTGGGCAGGGGAACACTGAAGCTTTCTTT; CDR3aa: CAISGQGNTEAFF
v_gene: TRBV20-1; len: 14; d_gene: TRBD1; abundance: many; j_gene: TRBJ1-4; CDR3nt: TGCAGTGCTTCCTCCGGGACAGGGGACGAAAAACTGTTTTTT; CDR3aa: CSASSGTGDEKLFF